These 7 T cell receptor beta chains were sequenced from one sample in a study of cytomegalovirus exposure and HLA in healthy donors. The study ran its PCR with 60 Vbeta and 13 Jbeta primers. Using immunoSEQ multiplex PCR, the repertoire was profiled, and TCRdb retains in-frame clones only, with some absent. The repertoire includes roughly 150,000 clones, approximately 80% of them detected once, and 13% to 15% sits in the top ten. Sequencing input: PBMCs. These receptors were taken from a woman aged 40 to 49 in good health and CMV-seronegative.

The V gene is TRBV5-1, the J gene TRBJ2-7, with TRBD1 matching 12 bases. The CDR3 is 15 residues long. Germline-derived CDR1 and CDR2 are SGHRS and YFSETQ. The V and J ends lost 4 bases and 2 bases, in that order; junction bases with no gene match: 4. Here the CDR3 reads CASSAGTGGPYEQYF. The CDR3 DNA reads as TGCGCCAGCAGCGCAGGGACAGGGGGCCCCTACGAGCAGTACTTC.

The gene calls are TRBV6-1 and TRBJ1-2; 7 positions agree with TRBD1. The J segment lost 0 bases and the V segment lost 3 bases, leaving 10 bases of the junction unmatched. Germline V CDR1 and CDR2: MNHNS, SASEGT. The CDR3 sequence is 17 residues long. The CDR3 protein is CASSDPGRTGPNYGYTF. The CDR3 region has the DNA TGTGCCAGCAGTGACCCAGGACGGACAGGACCTAACTATGGCTACACCTTC.

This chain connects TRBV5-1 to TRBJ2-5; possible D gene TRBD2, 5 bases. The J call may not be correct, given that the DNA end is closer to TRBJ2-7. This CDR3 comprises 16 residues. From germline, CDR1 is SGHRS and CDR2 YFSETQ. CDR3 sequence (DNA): TGCGCCAGCAGCCCGGAGGCCGGATCCAGCTCCTACGAGCAGTACTTC. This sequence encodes CASSPEAGSSSYEQYF.

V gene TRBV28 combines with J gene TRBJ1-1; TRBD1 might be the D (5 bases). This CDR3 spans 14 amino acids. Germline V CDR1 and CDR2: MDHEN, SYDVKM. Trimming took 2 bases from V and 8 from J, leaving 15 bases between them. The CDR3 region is CASSLTAGLEEAFF. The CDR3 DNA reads TGTGCCAGCAGTTTAACCGCAGGGTTGGAGGAAGCTTTCTTT.

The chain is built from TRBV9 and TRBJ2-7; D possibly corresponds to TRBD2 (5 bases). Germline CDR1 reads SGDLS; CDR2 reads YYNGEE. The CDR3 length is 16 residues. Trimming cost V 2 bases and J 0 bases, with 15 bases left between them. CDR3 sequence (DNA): TGTGCCAGCAGCGTCTCGTCAGCGGCTAGCTCCTACGAGCAGTACTTC. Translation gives CASSVSSAASSYEQYF.

The DNA for the CDR3 is TGCAGCGTTGGACTTGACTATGGCTACACCTTC. Its translation is CSVGLDYGYTF. The rearrangement links TRBV29-1 to TRBJ1-2; D gene unclear. This CDR3 is 11 amino acids long. V gave up 4 bases and J gave up 3 bases, with 6 bases separating them. Per the germline V gene, CDR1 is SQVTM and CDR2 is ANQGSEA.

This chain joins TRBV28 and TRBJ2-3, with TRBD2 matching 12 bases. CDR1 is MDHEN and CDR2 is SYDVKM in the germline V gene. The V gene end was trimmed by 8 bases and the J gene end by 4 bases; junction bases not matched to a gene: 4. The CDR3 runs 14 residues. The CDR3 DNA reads TGTGCCAGCGGCGCTAGCGGGAGGGCAGATACGCAGTATTTT. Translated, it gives CASGASGRADTQYF.